These 28 T cell receptor beta chains came from one sample sequenced in a study of blood T cell repertoires in COVID-19. Sequenced by immunoSEQ multiplex PCR; TCRdb stores in-frame clones only, minus some. The sample includes approximately 300,000 clones, 80% to 90% of them seen just once. The sequenced sample consisted of PBMCs or T cells enriched from blood (not recorded which). The origin of the receptors is a woman in her 30s who had recovered from COVID-19.

This rearrangement joins TRBV28 to TRBJ1-2, with D perhaps matching TRBD1 (6 bases). This CDR3 region has 13 residues. V gave up 5 bases and J gave up 4 bases, with 11 bases separating them. Germline V lookup: CDR1 MDHEN, CDR2 SYDVKM. The CDR3: CASSQDSLYGYTF. DNA for the CDR3: TGTGCCAGCAGTCAGGACAGCCTCTATGGCTACACCTTC.

The CDR3 sequence is CASSSLAGAYNEQFF. CDR3 bases: TGTGCCAGCAGCTCATTAGCGGGGGCGTACAATGAGCAGTTCTTC. The chain joins TRBV7-9 to TRBJ2-1; 9 bases are a match to TRBD2. After removal of 4 bases from V and 4 bases from J, the junction contained 5 bases not matched to a gene. The CDR3 is 15 amino acids. Germline CDR1 SEHNR, CDR2 FQNEAQ (reference sequence).

V is TRBV2 and J is TRBJ1-4; 7 nucleotides agree with TRBD1. The trim removed 1 base at V and 4 bases at J, leaving 3 bases unmatched. Germline V gives CDR1 SNHLY, CDR2 FYNNEI. This CDR3 comprises 15 residues. In DNA, the CDR3 is TGTGCCAGCAGTGAAGGGACAGGTGGTAATGAAAAACTGTTTTTT. Protein: CASSEGTGGNEKLFF. Drawing the rest from reference TRBV2 and TRBJ1-4, the complete variable domain is EPEVTQTPSHQVTQMGQEVILRCVPISNHLYFYWYRQILGQKVEFLVSFYNNEISEKSEIFDDQFSVERPDGSNFTLKIRSTKLEDSAMYFCASSEGTGGNEKLFFGSGTQLSVL.

The V and J genes are TRBV27 and TRBJ1-5; 10 positions match TRBD1. Germline CDR1 is MNHEY and CDR2 is SMNVEV (reference sequence). J was trimmed by 7 bases and V by 2 bases; bases with no gene match: 14. The CDR3 length is 18 residues. The CDR3 spells CASSLGPDRGRVSQPQHF. In DNA form, the CDR3 reads TGTGCCAGCAGTTTAGGCCCCGACAGGGGGCGCGTTAGCCAGCCCCAGCATTTT.

The chain joins TRBV6-6 to TRBJ2-5, with 12 bases aligning to TRBD1. J lost 5 bases, V lost 6 bases, and 7 bases had no gene match. Germline CDR1 MNHNY, CDR2 SVGAGI (reference sequence). This CDR3 has 15 amino acids. The CDR3 region has the DNA TGTGCCAGCAGACCGGGACAGGGGGCGGAGGAGACCCAGTACTTC. Translated: CASRPGQGAEETQYF.

This clone came up once. The J gene is TRBJ2-7, the V gene TRBV25-1; 10 nucleotides align to TRBD1. Germline V gives CDR1 MGHDK, CDR2 SYGVNS. This CDR3 region has 15 residues. V was pared by 5 bases and J by 7 bases, with 11 bases of the junction left unmatched. CDR3 sequence reads: CASSSPGQGSGEQYF. DNA for the CDR3: TGTGCCAGCAGTTCCCCGGGACAGGGGTCAGGAGAGCAGTACTTC.

The rearrangement joins TRBV6-5 to TRBJ2-5; D may be TRBD2 (6 bases). The CDR3 covers 16 residues. Germline V gene lookup returns CDR1 MNHEY and CDR2 SVGAGI. V lost 2 bases to trimming and J lost 5 bases, with 18 bases between them. CDR3 protein: CASSYLSRGSGETQYF. CDR3 bases: TGTGCCAGCAGTTACCTCTCCCGGGGGTCGGGTGAGACCCAGTACTTC.

The chain carries TRBV6-5 and TRBJ2-7; no definite D call. The CDR3 is made up of 15 amino acids. Germline V lookup: CDR1 MNHEY, CDR2 SVGAGI. V was clipped by 0 bases and J by 2 bases, with 11 bases between them. CDR3 coding DNA: TGTGCCAGCAGTTACTCCCAAGTCGCGACCTACGAGCAGTACTTC. Amino acids: CASSYSQVATYEQYF.

This clone was observed a handful of times. The V gene is TRBV6-1, the J gene TRBJ2-3, with D possibly being TRBD1 (5 bases). This CDR3 has 13 amino acids. V lost 1 base, J lost 10 bases, and 12 bases lay in between. Germline assignment: CDR1 MNHNS and CDR2 SASEGT. CDR3 nucleotides: TGTGCCAGCAGTGAAGACATGGCCAGGGCGCAGTATTTT. This sequence encodes CASSEDMARAQYF.

The J gene is TRBJ2-1, the V gene TRBV4-1; 9 bases fit TRBD1. The ends lost 7 bases at V and 10 bases at J; junction bases unmatched: 5. This CDR3 contains 12 residues. Germline assignment: CDR1 MGHRA and CDR2 YSYEKL. The CDR3 region has the DNA TGCGCCAGCAACACAGGGGGCGGGGAGCAGTTCTTC. Its protein product is CASNTGGGEQFF.

The chain employs TRBV5-6 and TRBJ2-5; D call uncertain. The CDR3 has 14 amino acids. The V end lost 6 bases, the J end lost 9 bases, and 21 bases lay between the germline ends. Germline CDR1 reads SGHDT; CDR2 reads YYEEEE. The CDR3 coding sequence is TGTGCCAGCACGACCCTAGGCCCCGTACTCCCCCAGTACTTC. Translated: CASTTLGPVLPQYF.

The rearrangement joins TRBV18 to TRBJ1-1, with TRBD1 matching 7 bases. CDR1 and CDR2 from the germline V gene are KGHSH and LQKENI. The CDR3 consists of 14 residues. The junction had 2 bases not matched to a gene; V was cut back by 3 bases and J by 1 base. CDR3: CASSPGQANTEAFF. CDR3 nucleotide sequence: TGTGCCAGCTCACCCGGACAGGCGAACACTGAAGCTTTCTTT.

This rearrangement joins TRBV10-2 to TRBJ2-4, with 9 bases identical to TRBD1. Germline V gene data show CDR1 as WSHSY and CDR2 as SAAADI. The trim removed 6 bases at V and 0 bases at J, leaving 12 bases unmatched. This CDR3 region has 18 residues. CDR3 sequence (DNA): TGCGCCAGCAGCTTAGAGACAGGGGGAGGACTAGCCAAAAACATTCAGTACTTC. This codes for CASSLETGGGLAKNIQYF.

V usage is TRBV27 and J usage is TRBJ2-6; D gene unclear. The CDR3 length is 14 residues. Germline assignment: CDR1 MNHEY and CDR2 SMNVEV (reference sequence). V shed 4 bases and J shed 1 base, with 5 bases lying between them. The CDR3 loop reads CASSSFSGANVLTF. In DNA, the CDR3 is TGTGCCAGCAGTTCCTTTTCTGGGGCCAACGTCCTGACTTTC. Full variable domain (outside the CDR3, taken from reference TRBV27 and TRBJ2-6): EAQVTQNPRYLITVTGKKLTVTCSQNMNHEYMSWYRQDPGLGLRQIYYSMNVEVTDKGDVPEGYKVSRKEKRNFPLILESPSPNQTSLYFCASSSFSGANVLTFGAGSRLTVL.

The chain carries TRBV10-1 and TRBJ2-4, with D perhaps TRBD2 (5 bases). Germline V CDR1 and CDR2: WNHNN, SYGVQD (reference sequence). The CDR3 loop spans 15 amino acids. Trimming took 0 bases from V and 0 from J, leaving 6 bases between them. CDR3 nucleotide sequence: TGCGCCAGCAGTGAGTCGAGGGAAGCCAAAAACATTCAGTACTTC. This codes for CASSESREAKNIQYF.

This clone showed up just a few times. V usage is TRBV7-9 and J usage is TRBJ2-1; 10 nucleotides align to TRBD2. This CDR3 comprises 16 residues. The germline gives CDR1 SEHNR, CDR2 FQNEAQ (reference sequence). The trim removed 4 bases at V and 6 bases at J, leaving 9 bases unmatched. CDR3 sequence (DNA): TGTGCCAGCAGCTCGGCTCTAGCGGGAGTCTTCAATGAGCAGTTCTTC. Its protein is CASSSALAGVFNEQFF.

The sample holds one count of this clone. The chain employs TRBV7-9 and TRBJ1-1; the D gene is possibly TRBD1 (5 bases). The CDR3 has 14 residues. Germline CDR1 SEHNR, CDR2 FQNEAQ (reference sequence). V was cut by 2 bases and J by 6 bases, with 13 bases left in between. The CDR3 nucleotides read TGTGCCAGCAGCTTAAACAGGCTGGAGTCTGAAGCTTTCTTT. It translates to CASSLNRLESEAFF.

The rearrangement links TRBV7-9 to TRBJ2-5; a weak D match, TRBD2 (5 bases). The CDR3 spans 13 residues. V was clipped by 3 bases and J by 4 bases, with 9 bases between them. Germline V gene sequence: CDR1 SEHNR, CDR2 FQNEAQ (reference sequence). The CDR3 DNA follows: TGTGCCAGCAGCTTTAAAGGGAGAGAGACCCAGTACTTC. It encodes CASSFKGRETQYF.

The V call is TRBV25-1, the J call TRBJ2-5; D uncertain. This CDR3 is 11 amino acids long. The germline CDR1 and CDR2 sequences are MGHDK and SYGVNS. Trimming left V 6 bases short and J 2 bases short, with 4 bases between. CDR3: CASSQQETQYF. The CDR3 nucleotides are TGTGCCAGCAGCCAACAAGAGACCCAGTACTTC.

This clone has a handful of counts. The chain has TRBV11-2 and TRBJ2-1; 8 bases agree with TRBD1. In germline, CDR1 is SGHAT, CDR2 FQNNGV. The V segment lost 0 bases and the J segment 7 bases; nucleotides outside the gene matches: 5. The CDR3 contains 15 residues. The CDR3 loop is CASSLDQGAGNEQFF. The CDR3 region has the DNA TGTGCCAGCAGCTTAGATCAGGGGGCGGGTAATGAGCAGTTCTTC.

The genes are TRBV29-1 and TRBJ2-3; 7 nucleotides line up with TRBD2. Germline V gene data show CDR1 as SQVTM and CDR2 as ANQGSEA. The CDR3 is made up of 15 amino acids. The V gene end was trimmed by 5 bases and the J gene end by 6 bases; junction bases not matched to a gene: 14. The CDR3 coding sequence is TGCAGCGTTAGGCCTCGACTAGCTGGTTTGGATACGCAGTATTTT. Its protein is CSVRPRLAGLDTQYF.

The chain uses TRBV4-2 and TRBJ1-1; perhaps TRBD1 as D (5 bases). CDR3 length: 15 amino acids. The germline V gene encodes CDR1 LGHNA and CDR2 YNFKEQ. Trimming removed 1 base at V and 1 base at J, with 10 bases between. CDR3 sequence reads: CASSQAITGNTEAFF. The DNA of the CDR3 is TGTGCCAGCAGCCAAGCCATCACAGGGAACACTGAAGCTTTCTTT.

This clone appeared a few times. This chain links TRBV7-9 with TRBJ1-2; no clear D. This CDR3 is built from 15 residues. From germline, CDR1 is SEHNR and CDR2 FQNEAQ (reference sequence). V was pared by 7 bases and J by 2 bases, with 17 bases between. In nucleotides, the CDR3 is TGTGCCAGCACCAGCGTCCGGGAAAAAAACTATGGCTACACCTTC. It translates to CASTSVREKNYGYTF.

This chain connects TRBV30 to TRBJ2-3; TRBD2 matches at 7 bases. CDR1 and CDR2 from the germline V gene are GTSNPN and SVGIG (reference sequence). J lost 2 bases, V lost 7 bases, and 3 bases had no gene match. The CDR3 spans 12 residues. CDR3 amino acids: CAFKRDTDTQYF. For the CDR3, the DNA is TGTGCCTTCAAGCGGGACACAGATACGCAGTATTTT.

The chain couples TRBV5-6 to TRBJ1-6; D might be TRBD1 (5 bases). Germline CDR1 is SGHDT and CDR2 is YYEEEE. The CDR3 length is 14 residues. V lost 4 bases, J lost 14 bases, and 19 bases lay in between. CDR3 amino acids: CASSRDPGDVSLHF. The CDR3 DNA follows: TGTGCCAGCAGCCGAGATCCGGGGGATGTGTCCCTCCACTTT.

This clone has a single count. This chain links TRBV14 with TRBJ1-6, with a tentative D call TRBD1 (6 bases). The germline V gene encodes CDR1 SGHDN and CDR2 FVKESK. The CDR3 covers 15 residues. Trimming removed 1 base at V and 9 bases at J, with 13 bases between. The CDR3 loop is CASSQAGGLVSPLHF. The CDR3 coding sequence is TGTGCCAGCAGCCAAGCGGGGGGGCTTGTTTCACCCCTCCACTTT. The full variable domain, with the rest looked up from reference TRBV14 and TRBJ1-6, is EAGVTQFPSHSVIEKGQTVTLRCDPISGHDNLYWYRRVMGKEIKFLLHFVKESKQDESGMPNNRFLAERTGGTYSTLKVQPAELEDSGVYFCASSQAGGLVSPLHFGNGTRLTVT.

This chain connects TRBV3-1 (or the pseudogene TRBV3-2) to TRBJ1-1; D is undetermined. The CDR3 covers 15 residues. With 4 bases removed from V and 1 base from J, the gap between germline ends came to 13 bases. Germline V gives CDR1 LGHDT, CDR2 YNNKEL (reference sequence). CDR3 nucleotides: TGTGCCAGCAGCCCGCGTGACATTCCGAACACTGAAGCTTTCTTT. This encodes CASSPRDIPNTEAFF.

The table lists this clone with a count of one. The CDR3 DNA is TGTGCCAGCAGTCACAGGGGACGGGATGGCTACACCTTC. Protein sequence: CASSHRGRDGYTF. The chain carries TRBV28 and TRBJ1-2; 7 nucleotides align to TRBD1. Trimming removed 5 bases from V and 6 bases from J; junction bases left unmatched: 6. Germline loops: CDR1 MDHEN, CDR2 SYDVKM. The CDR3 has 13 residues.